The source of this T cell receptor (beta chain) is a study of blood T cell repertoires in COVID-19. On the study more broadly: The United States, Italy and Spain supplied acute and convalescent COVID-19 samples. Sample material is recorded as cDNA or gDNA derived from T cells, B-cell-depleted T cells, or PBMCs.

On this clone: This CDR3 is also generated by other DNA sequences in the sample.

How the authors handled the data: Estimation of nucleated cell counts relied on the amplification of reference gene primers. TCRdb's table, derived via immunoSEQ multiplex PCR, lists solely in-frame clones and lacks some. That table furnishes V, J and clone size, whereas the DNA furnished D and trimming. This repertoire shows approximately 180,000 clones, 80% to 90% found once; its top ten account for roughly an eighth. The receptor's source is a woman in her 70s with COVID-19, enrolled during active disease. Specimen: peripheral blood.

For the CDR3, the DNA is TGTGCCAGCAGCGTAGACGGGGGATCCTACAATGAGCAGTTCTTC. Amino acid sequence: CASSVDGGSYNEQFF. This chain uses TRBV9 with TRBJ2-1; a possible D gene is TRBD2 (6 bases). V lost 0 bases to trimming and J lost 1 base, with 8 bases between them. CDR1 and CDR2 (germline): SGDLS, YYNGEE. This CDR3 comprises 15 residues.